The source of this TCR beta chain is a study of shared clonotypes between healthy human individuals. This table comes from immunoSEQ multiplex PCR, and its TCRdb copy is limited to in-frame clones, with some not included. The data hold around 480,000 clones, with about 79% observed a single time. Adult donors, all healthy and HIV-negative, had no recent acute infections or vaccinations. Trimming removed 5 bases from V and 0 bases from J, with 14 bases in between. The CDR3 consists of 15 residues. CDR1 SGHTA and CDR2 FQGNSA come from the germline V gene. The sequencing sample was made of PBMCs. The rearrangement joins TRBV7-2 to TRBJ2-7; D might be TRBD1 (5 bases). This receptor was taken from a woman aged 40 to 50 in good health. Some clones in this sample may be carry-over from other donors' samples. The CDR3 DNA is TGTGCCAGCAGCCCCTTCGCAGGGAACTCCTACGAGCAGTACTTC. Its protein is CASSPFAGNSYEQYF.